These T cell receptor beta chains were read from a single sample in a study of blood T cell repertoires in COVID-19. The table came from immunoSEQ multiplex PCR; TCRdb's copy has only in-frame clones and leaves some out. The sample shows about 120,000 clones, around four fifths of them seen only once. Sequenced sample: peripheral blood. These receptors all come from a man younger than 45 with acute or convalescent COVID-19. CDR3s include the opening cysteine and the closing phenylalanine or tryptophan. D genes are given only for firm matches. Size is stated for part of the rows, as once, few or many counts, or as a class when the clone is expanded.

d_call	clone_size	j_call	v_call	cdr3_aa	cdr3_nt
TRBD1	few	TRBJ2-7	TRBV30	CAWTPGLGTDLLGNYEQYF	TGTGCCTGGACCCCGGGGTTGGGGACAGATCTACTCGGAAACTACGAGCAGTACTTC
TRBD1	-	TRBJ1-2	TRBV6-5	CASSYSRTGRIYGYTF	TGTGCCAGCAGTTACTCAAGGACAGGGCGAATCTATGGCTACACCTTC
TRBD1	few	TRBJ2-7	TRBV5-6	CASSKGGGQGPYEQYF	TGTGCCAGCAGCAAAGGCGGCGGACAGGGGCCCTACGAGCAGTACTTC
TRBD1	-	TRBJ2-1	TRBV11-3	CASSGGTGNEQFF	TGTGCCAGCAGTGGTGGGACAGGCAATGAGCAGTTCTTC
-	-	TRBJ1-2	TRBV27	CASGWGGDYGYTF	TGTGCCAGCGGATGGGGGGGAGACTATGGCTACACCTTC
TRBD2	-	TRBJ2-1	TRBV23-1	CASNPGTSVYNEQFF	TGCGCCAGCAACCCGGGGACTAGCGTATACAATGAGCAGTTCTTC
TRBD1	-	TRBJ1-1	TRBV4-1	CASSQVTGVTEAFF	TGCGCCAGCAGCCAAGTGACAGGGGTGACTGAAGCTTTCTTT
-	-	TRBJ1-2	TRBV19	CASSISGHNYGYTF	TGTGCCAGTAGTATCTCAGGACATAACTATGGCTACACCTTC
-	-	TRBJ2-1	TRBV12-3/TRBV12-4	CASSFYSYNEQFF	TGTGCCAGCAGTTTCTACTCCTACAATGAGCAGTTCTTC
-	-	TRBJ2-2	TRBV29-1	CSVDQYTGELFF	TGCAGCGTTGATCAATACACCGGGGAGCTGTTTTTT
-	-	TRBJ2-2	TRBV7-7	CASSSNLNTGELFF	TGTGCTAGCAGCTCAAACTTAAACACCGGGGAGCTGTTTTTT
-	-	TRBJ1-1	TRBV19	CASSMGQNTEAFF	TGTGCCAGTAGTATGGGGCAGAACACTGAAGCTTTCTTT
TRBD1	-	TRBJ1-2	TRBV15	CATSRTGQADGYTF	TGTGCCACCAGCAGAACCGGACAGGCGGACGGCTACACCTTC
-	-	TRBJ1-2	TRBV30	CAWSFRQGGYTF	TGTGCCTGGAGTTTTCGCCAGGGAGGCTACACCTTC
TRBD1	-	TRBJ1-2	TRBV3-1/TRBV3-2	CASSQGGQGGASDYGYTF	TGTGCCAGCAGCCAAGGGGGACAGGGGGGAGCGAGTGACTATGGCTACACCTTC
TRBD2	-	TRBJ2-1	TRBV7-2	CASSLSAGGPFNEQFF	TGTGCCAGCAGCCTCTCAGCGGGAGGGCCTTTCAATGAGCAGTTCTTC
-	-	TRBJ1-1	TRBV11-1	CASSLVGGVTEAFF	TGTGCCAGCAGCTTAGTGGGTGGAGTGACTGAAGCTTTCTTT
TRBD1	few	TRBJ2-2	TRBV4-1	CASSQPVRGRTGELFF	TGCGCCAGCAGCCAGCCCGTCAGGGGGCGGACCGGGGAGCTGTTTTTT
TRBD2	-	TRBJ2-7	TRBV9	CASSLAGEISYEQYF	TGTGCCAGCAGCCTAGCGGGGGAGATCTCCTACGAGCAGTACTTC
-	few	TRBJ2-7	TRBV2	CASKEGGSYEQYF	TGTGCCAGCAAGGAAGGGGGCTCCTACGAGCAGTACTTC
TRBD1	once	TRBJ1-1	TRBV5-8	CASSLGTGKMNTEAFF	TGTGCCAGCAGCTTGGGGACAGGGAAAATGAACACTGAAGCTTTCTTT
TRBD2	-	TRBJ2-2	TRBV11-1	CASSPTQREGTGELFF	TGTGCCAGCAGCCCGACCCAGCGGGAGGGAACCGGGGAGCTGTTTTTT
-	-	TRBJ1-4	TRBV4-3	CASSQERVGGTGSVEKLFF	TGCGCCAGCAGCCAAGAGCGTGTCGGGGGGACCGGTAGTGTTGAAAAACTGTTTTTT
TRBD1	few	TRBJ1-5	TRBV10-2	CASSVTGLSQPQHF	TGCGCCAGCAGTGTGACAGGGCTCAGTCAGCCCCAGCATTTT
-	-	TRBJ1-6	TRBV7-2	CASSLVRVNSPLHF	TGTGCCAGCAGCTTAGTACGAGTTAATTCACCCCTCCACTTT
TRBD1	few	TRBJ1-4	TRBV9	CASSGTGGDNEKLFF	TGTGCCAGCAGCGGGACAGGGGGGGATAATGAAAAACTGTTTTTT
TRBD2	-	TRBJ2-1	TRBV25-1	CASSEFRLAGGSEQFF	TGTGCCAGCAGTGAGTTTAGGCTAGCGGGGGGGAGTGAGCAGTTCTTC
-	once	TRBJ1-1	TRBV12-3/TRBV12-4	CASSQGGERAFF	TGTGCCAGCAGTCAAGGAGGGGAGAGAGCTTTCTTT
-	-	TRBJ2-3	TRBV6-5	CASSRGSTDTQYF	TGTGCCAGCAGCCGGGGGAGCACAGATACGCAGTATTTT
-	-	TRBJ1-1	TRBV30	CAWSRRVRPNQVNTEAFF	TGTGCCTGGAGTCGGAGGGTGCGGCCCAACCAAGTGAACACTGAAGCTTTCTTT
-	few	TRBJ2-2	TRBV30	CAWSLGAGTGELFF	TGTGCCTGGAGTTTGGGGGCCGGCACCGGGGAGCTGTTTTTT
TRBD2	once	TRBJ2-7	TRBV11-2	CASSLFLSGGNYEQYF	TGTGCCAGCAGCTTATTCCTTAGCGGGGGGAACTACGAGCAGTACTTC
-	-	TRBJ2-1	TRBV5-6	CASSLIDGGAYNEQFF	TGTGCCAGCAGCTTAATAGACGGAGGCGCCTACAATGAGCAGTTCTTC
-	-	TRBJ1-1	TRBV19	CASSASGLEAFF	TGTGCCAGTAGTGCCTCAGGGCTTGAAGCTTTCTTT
TRBD1	-	TRBJ2-1	TRBV6-1	CASSETGRGYGAHYNGQFF	TGTGCCAGCAGTGAAACGGGCAGGGGGTACGGGGCTCACTACAATGGGCAGTTCTTC
-	-	TRBJ1-1	TRBV11-3	CASSPRGGKGTEAFF	TGTGCCAGCAGCCCCCGAGGAGGGAAGGGGACTGAAGCTTTCTTT
-	once	TRBJ1-1	TRBV13	CASSQGRETEAFF	TGTGCCAGCAGCCAAGGGCGGGAGACTGAAGCTTTCTTT
TRBD1	-	TRBJ1-2	TRBV7-9	CASSFPRRDRVNYGYTF	TGTGCCAGCAGCTTCCCACGTCGGGACAGGGTTAACTATGGCTACACCTTC
-	-	TRBJ2-5	TRBV5-4	CASSLRTNQETQYF	TGTGCCAGCAGCCTGAGGACAAACCAAGAGACCCAGTACTTC
-	once	TRBJ1-6	TRBV7-3	CASSLKGNSPLHF	TGTGCCAGCAGCTTAAAGGGGAATTCACCCCTCCACTTT
TRBD1	-	TRBJ1-1	TRBV5-1	CASSQQGGNTEAFF	TGCGCCAGCAGCCAGCAGGGGGGAAACACTGAAGCTTTCTTT
-	once	TRBJ1-1	TRBV13	CASSLGQGRTEAFF	TGTGCCAGCAGCTTAGGCCAGGGGCGAACTGAAGCTTTCTTT
-	-	TRBJ2-7	TRBV6-2/TRBV6-3	CASSYPPGGVDYEQYF	TGTGCCAGCAGTTACCCGCCGGGGGGCGTCGACTACGAGCAGTACTTC
-	-	TRBJ1-1	TRBV5-1	CASSLGWGRNTEAFF	TGCGCCAGCAGCTTGGGATGGGGCCGAAACACTGAAGCTTTCTTT
-	-	TRBJ2-3	TRBV27	CASSTTGGVGTDTQYF	TGTGCCAGCAGTACCACAGGGGGGGTGGGCACAGATACGCAGTATTTT
TRBD1	-	TRBJ1-4	TRBV6-5	CASSWDRGGEKLFF	TGTGCCAGCAGTTGGGACAGGGGGGGAGAAAAACTGTTTTTT
-	-	TRBJ2-3	TRBV25-1	CASSESGYGTDTQYF	TGTGCCAGCAGTGAGTCAGGGTATGGGACAGATACGCAGTATTTT
TRBD2	-	TRBJ2-5	TRBV3-1/TRBV3-2	CASSQLGWRGVRETQYF	TGTGCCAGCAGCCAATTGGGATGGCGGGGGGTGAGGGAGACCCAGTACTTC
TRBD1	-	TRBJ1-2	TRBV7-9	CASSLAGRGWNYGYTF	TGTGCCAGCAGCTTAGCCGGCAGGGGGTGGAACTATGGCTACACCTTC